Listed here are 13 T cell receptor beta chains from one sample, sequenced in a study of blood T cell repertoires in COVID-19. Profiled with immunoSEQ multiplex PCR; TCRdb holds only in-frame clones, not every one. This sample carries around 200,000 clones, around 88% of them seen once, and the ten largest clones take around 6%. The sequencing input was PBMCs or T cells enriched from blood (not recorded which). Receptors originate from a man between 40 and 49 years old with acute COVID-19.

The chain combines TRBV7-9 with TRBJ1-2; 7 bases are a match to TRBD1. CDR3 length equals 14 residues. CDR1 and CDR2 (germline): SEHNR, FQNEAQ (reference sequence). With 7 bases clipped from V and 6 bases from J, the junction kept 11 bases outside the gene matches. The CDR3 here is CASTATGQGDGYTF. The CDR3 nucleotides read TGTGCCAGCACCGCAACGGGGCAGGGGGATGGCTACACCTTC.

The rearrangement joins TRBV14 to TRBJ2-5; tentatively, D is TRBD2 (6 bases). The CDR3 is 15 residues long. The germline CDR1 and CDR2 sequences are SGHDN and FVKESK. The ends were cut back, 1 base at V and 5 bases at J, with 14 bases in the middle. CDR3 residues: CASSQGTQRGETQYF. DNA of the CDR3: TGTGCCAGCAGCCAAGGGACTCAACGGGGGGAGACCCAGTACTTC.

This chain connects TRBV5-1 to TRBJ2-1, with 13 bases aligning to TRBD2. The CDR3 extends over 15 amino acids. Germline-derived CDR1 and CDR2 are SGHRS and YFSETQ. V shed 3 bases and J 6 bases; nucleotides not matched to a gene: 3. CDR3 sequence reads: CASSSTSGRANEQFF. The CDR3 coding sequence is TGCGCCAGCAGCTCTACTAGCGGGAGGGCCAATGAGCAGTTCTTC.

The chain employs TRBV11-1 and TRBJ1-1; D might be TRBD1 (5 bases). There are 15 residues in the CDR3. V lost 2 bases and J lost 6, with 16 bases in between. Germline-derived CDR1 and CDR2 are SGHAT and FQDESV (reference sequence). Here the CDR3 reads CASSLTARVDAEAFF. The CDR3 nucleotides are TGTGCCAGCAGCTTAACGGCCAGGGTAGATGCTGAAGCTTTCTTT. The variable domain in full, completed from reference TRBV11-1 and TRBJ1-1, reads EAEVAQSPRYKITEKSQAVAFWCDPISGHATLYWYRQILGQGPELLVQFQDESVVDDSQLPKDRFSAERLKGVDSTLKIQPAELGDSAMYLCASSLTARVDAEAFFGQGTRLTVV.

CDR3 protein: CAWAPLAVQETQYF. In DNA, the CDR3 is TGTGCCTGGGCCCCCCTAGCGGTCCAAGAGACCCAGTACTTC. The chain employs TRBV30 and TRBJ2-5, with TRBD2 matching over 7 bases. This CDR3 is built from 14 residues. Germline assignment: CDR1 GTSNPN and CDR2 SVGIG (reference sequence). Germline trimming cut 5 bases from V and 1 base from J; bases unmatched to any gene: 7.

DNA for the CDR3: TGTGCCAGCAGTTTTCTTTCGCGGGACAACTATGGCTACACCTTC. It translates to CASSFLSRDNYGYTF. This chain joins TRBV28 and TRBJ1-2, with a tentative D call TRBD1 (5 bases). Germline V gives CDR1 MDHEN, CDR2 SYDVKM. The CDR3 runs 15 residues. V gave up 3 bases and J gave up 2 bases, with 13 bases separating them.

The V gene is TRBV18, the J gene TRBJ2-5; D might be TRBD1 (5 bases). The CDR3 consists of 15 residues. From germline, CDR1 is KGHSH and CDR2 LQKENI. Trimming cost V 1 base and J 5 bases, with 14 bases left between them. The CDR3 loop is CASSPRGSPSETQYF. Here the CDR3 DNA reads TGTGCCAGCTCACCACGGGGCTCCCCCTCGGAGACCCAGTACTTC.

CDR3 region: CASSNGVDTQYF. The CDR3 DNA sequence: TGTGCCAGCAGTAACGGTGTTGATACGCAGTATTTT. This chain uses TRBV6-5 with TRBJ2-3; D gene uncertain. The length of the CDR3 is 12 residues. The V end was cut by 5 bases, the J end by 6 bases, with 9 bases between. CDR1 MNHEY and CDR2 SVGAGI come from the germline V gene.

Written as DNA, the CDR3 is TGTGCCAGCAGCTCCTCGGGACTAGCGGGAGGAGAGACCCAGTACTTC. Its protein is CASSSSGLAGGETQYF. The gene calls are TRBV7-9 and TRBJ2-5; 15 nucleotides align to TRBD2. Germline CDR1 reads SEHNR; CDR2 reads FQNEAQ (reference sequence). CDR3 length: 16 residues. J gave up 4 bases and V 4 bases, and 4 bases lay outside the gene matches.

Written as DNA, the CDR3 is TGTGCCAGCAGCCATAGCGCGCCGCCAGCGGGAGTAGGTGAGCAGTACTTC. Its protein is CASSHSAPPAGVGEQYF. The gene calls are TRBV3-1 (or the pseudogene TRBV3-2) and TRBJ2-7, with 8 nucleotides matching TRBD2. The germline CDR1 and CDR2 sequences are LGHDT and YNNKEL (reference sequence). The CDR3 has 17 residues. Trimming took 3 bases from V and 7 from J; bases not matched to a gene: 17.

V and J are TRBV5-1 and TRBJ1-2, with unresolved D. Germline CDR1 reads SGHRS; CDR2 reads YFSETQ. V was clipped by 2 bases and J by 0 bases, with 8 bases between them. The CDR3 length is 14 residues. The CDR3 loop is CASSLNSPNYGYTF. Here the CDR3 DNA reads TGCGCCAGCAGCTTAAACAGTCCTAACTATGGCTACACCTTC. Full variable domain (outside the CDR3, taken from reference TRBV5-1 and TRBJ1-2): KAGVTQTPRYLIKTRGQQVTLSCSPISGHRSVSWYQQTPGQGLQFLFEYFSETQRNKGNFPGRFSGRQFSNSRSEMNVSTLELGDSALYLCASSLNSPNYGYTFGSGTRLTVV.

This clone occurred a few times. The chain links TRBV7-2 to TRBJ1-1, with a weak D call TRBD1 (6 bases). V lost 4 bases, J lost 2 bases, and 14 bases lay in between. Per the germline V gene, CDR1 is SGHTA and CDR2 is FQGNSA. This CDR3 is built from 15 residues. The CDR3 DNA is TGTGCCAGCAGCTCCCTTATGGGACACAACACTGAAGCTTTCTTT. The encoded protein is CASSSLMGHNTEAFF.

Here the CDR3 DNA reads TGTGCCAGCAGACAGGGTTCCTACGAGCAGTACTTC. Translation gives CASRQGSYEQYF. V usage is TRBV27 and J usage is TRBJ2-7; tentative D call: TRBD1 (6 bases). Trimming cost V 6 bases and J 1 base, with 7 bases left between them. The CDR3 is 12 amino acids. Germline lookup yields CDR1 MNHEY and CDR2 SMNVEV (reference sequence).